Below, 20 T cell receptor beta chains from the same sample are listed, as sequenced in a study of T cells in Graves' hyperthyroidism and ophthalmopathy (dated by TCRdb to about 2019). Libraries were constructed by multiplex PCR. The listed sequencing device is Illumina HiSeq 2000. Amplification of TCR beta CDR3 regions was carried out from RNA transcripts. A first-round RT-PCR of the TCR CDR3 used the HTBI primer set with the Qiagen OneStep RT-PCR kit. TCRdb reworked the public reads: Q25 trimming with fastp, MiXCR clone assembly, productive beta chains retained. When rows share a CDR3 protein, they turn into one entry using the most common DNA and genes. The table for this sample lists about 420,000 distinct CDR3 sequences; approximately 15% of them were counted only once. The top ten clonotypes cover approximately 7.5% of the sample. Sequencing input: blood. These receptor sequences come from a woman under 30 with Graves' hyperthyroidism.

The chain links TRBV10-3 to TRBJ1-4; no reliable D call. Trimming removed 5 bases at V and 0 bases at J, with 10 bases between. The CDR3 has 15 amino acids. Germline CDR1 is ENHRY and CDR2 is SYGVKD. CDR3 loop: CAISRTGATNEKLFF. For the CDR3, the DNA is TGTGCCATCAGTCGGACTGGGGCAACTAATGAAAAACTGTTTTTT.

This clonotype has ten or more counts. CDR3: CSAGSAGGQETQYF. In nucleotides, the CDR3 is TGCAGCGCCGGTTCAGCGGGGGGGCAAGAGACCCAGTACTTC. The chain has TRBV29-1 and TRBJ2-5; 10 bases are shared with TRBD2. J was trimmed by 2 bases and V by 7 bases; bases with no gene match: 7. Germline V CDR1 and CDR2: SQVTM, ANQGSEA. This CDR3 region has 14 residues.

On this clonotype itself: This clone may be a read error of a much larger clone one base away. The chain recombines TRBV4-1 with TRBJ2-2, with 14 bases identical to TRBD2. The CDR3 sequence is 16 residues long. The germline gives CDR1 MGHRA, CDR2 YSYEKL. CDR3 loop: CASSTGTSGSTRELFF. DNA of the CDR3: TGCGCCAGCAGCACAGGGACTAGCGGGAGCACCAGGGAGCTGTTTTTT.

The V gene is TRBV15, the J gene TRBJ2-2; no reliable D call. Germline CDR1 and CDR2: LNHNV and YYDKDF (reference sequence). V gave up 0 bases and J gave up 6 bases, with 5 bases separating them. The CDR3 sequence is 13 residues long. The CDR3 region is CATSRELPGELFF. The DNA of the CDR3 is TGTGCCACCAGCAGAGAATTGCCCGGGGAGCTGTTTTTT.

In this sample, this clonotype turned up many times. The rearrangement uses TRBV20-1 and TRBJ1-2, with 7 bases identical to TRBD1. The germline gives CDR1 DFQATT, CDR2 SNEGSKA (reference sequence). This CDR3 comprises 11 residues. V dropped 3 bases and J dropped 6; count of bases not matched to a gene: 1. CDR3 region: CSARTGNGYTF. In nucleotides, the CDR3 is TGCAGTGCTAGGACAGGGAATGGCTACACCTTC.

This clonotype was found many times. This chain uses TRBV5-1 with TRBJ2-1; the match to TRBD2 covers 11 bases. V lost 4 bases and J lost 8; bases outside the gene matches: 5. CDR3 length: 14 amino acids. Per the germline V gene, CDR1 is SGHRS and CDR2 is YFSETQ. This CDR3 is CASSLGLAVDEQFF. The DNA of the CDR3 is TGCGCCAGCAGCCTGGGACTAGCGGTTGATGAGCAGTTCTTC.

There are many counts of this clonotype. The chain combines TRBV28 with TRBJ2-3, with TRBD2 matching over 8 bases. CDR1 is MDHEN and CDR2 is SYDVKM in the germline V gene. The CDR3 sequence is 15 residues long. Germline trimming cut 8 bases from V and 2 bases from J; bases unmatched to any gene: 9. In nucleotides, the CDR3 is TGTGCCAGCGGTGGTCGACTAGCGAACACAGATACGCAGTATTTT. Protein product: CASGGRLANTDTQYF.

There are a few counts of this clonotype. The V call is TRBV6-9, the J call TRBJ2-4, with 11 bases lining up with TRBD2. The CDR3 extends over 18 amino acids. Germline V CDR1 and CDR2: MNHGY, SVAAGI. Trimming took 4 bases from V and 1 from J; bases not matched to a gene: 9. In nucleotides, the CDR3 is TGTGCCAGCAGTTGGGATAGCGGGAGGGACGGGGCCAAAAACATTCAGTACTTC. Amino acid sequence: CASSWDSGRDGAKNIQYF.

In regard to this clonotype: A much larger clone sits a single nucleotide away, making a read error possible. The chain employs TRBV6-2 or TRBV6-3 and TRBJ2-1; the match to TRBD2 covers 9 bases. Germline lookup yields CDR1 MNHEY and CDR2 SVGEGT. The CDR3 spans 14 residues. DNA of the CDR3: TGTGCCGGCAGTTTCCGGCTAGCGGGAAGTGAGCAGTTCTTC. The encoded protein is CAGSFRLAGSEQFF.

Many counts were recorded for this clonotype. The chain carries TRBV2 and TRBJ2-1; D not certain. Trimming left V 4 bases short and J 9 bases short, with 10 bases between. Germline CDR1 SNHLY, CDR2 FYNNEI. The CDR3 is 12 residues long. The CDR3 DNA is TGTGCCAGCAGTGTGCTAGTAGGTGAGCAGTTCTTC. This sequence encodes CASSVLVGEQFF.

This clonotype was found many times. V gene TRBV11-2 combines with J gene TRBJ2-3, with D perhaps TRBD2 (5 bases). CDR1 is SGHAT and CDR2 is FQNNGV in the germline V gene. CDR3 size: 13 residues. Trimming stripped 3 bases from V and 4 bases from J, with 8 bases between. This CDR3 is CASSFGRPDTQYF. Here the CDR3 DNA reads TGTGCCAGCAGCTTTGGGAGACCAGATACGCAGTATTTT.

The rearrangement links TRBV7-9 to TRBJ2-7, with D maybe TRBD1 (6 bases). The germline V gene encodes CDR1 SEHNR and CDR2 FQNEAQ (reference sequence). V lost 4 bases, J lost 5 bases, and 12 bases lay in between. The CDR3 loop spans 13 amino acids. CDR3 sequence reads: CASSSEQGDEQYF. The CDR3 DNA reads TGTGCCAGCAGCTCTGAACAGGGAGACGAGCAGTACTTC. The entire variable domain, with the rest obtained from reference TRBV7-9 and TRBJ2-7, is as follows: DTGVSQNPRHKITKRGQNVTFRCDPISEHNRLYWYRQTLGQGPEFLTYFQNEAQLEKSRLLSDRFSAERPKGSFSTLEIQRTEQGDSAMYLCASSSEQGDEQYFGPGTRLTVT.

This chain uses TRBV3-1 with TRBJ2-7; no clear D gene. The CDR3 has 13 residues. The V end was cut by 2 bases, the J end by 0 bases, with 5 bases between. The germline V gene has CDR1 LGHDT and CDR2 YNNKEL (reference sequence). The CDR3 DNA follows: TGTGCCAGCAGCCAAACACTCTCCTACGAGCAGTACTTC. It specifies CASSQTLSYEQYF.

This clonotype was found many times. This sequence joins TRBV5-6 and TRBJ1-2; D might be TRBD1 (6 bases). V was cut by 4 bases and J by 5 bases, with 15 bases left in between. Germline lookup yields CDR1 SGHDT and CDR2 YYEEEE. The CDR3 runs to 14 residues. CDR3: CASSAGQSLYGYTF. For the CDR3, the DNA is TGTGCCAGCAGCGCAGGACAGAGTTTATATGGCTACACCTTC.

At least ten counts were recorded for this clonotype. V and J are TRBV12-3 or TRBV12-4 and TRBJ2-3; 13 positions match TRBD2. The CDR3 spans 18 residues. After removal of 4 bases from V and 2 bases from J, the junction contained 9 bases not matched to a gene. The CDR3 DNA sequence: TGTGCCAGCAGTTCCCCGTCGGGACTAGCGGGGTACACAGATACGCAGTATTTT. The encoded protein is CASSSPSGLAGYTDTQYF.

This sequence joins TRBV28 and TRBJ2-1, with D possibly being TRBD1 (6 bases). The CDR3 contains 15 residues. The V end lost 11 bases, the J end lost 0 bases, and 17 bases lay between the germline ends. Germline CDR1 and CDR2: MDHEN and SYDVKM. CDR3 sequence reads: CAASSPDSSYNEQFF. In nucleotides, the CDR3 is TGTGCCGCCAGCAGCCCGGACAGCTCCTACAATGAGCAGTTCTTC.

This clonotype was recorded many times. This sequence joins TRBV7-2 and TRBJ1-5; D is undetermined. The germline gives CDR1 SGHTA, CDR2 FQGNSA. There are 13 residues in the CDR3. The V gene lost 3 bases and the J gene lost 3 bases, with 6 bases spanning the gap. The CDR3 region is CASSFPPNQPQHF. The CDR3 coding sequence is TGTGCCAGCAGCTTCCCGCCCAATCAGCCCCAGCATTTT. Combining the CDR3 with reference TRBV7-2 and TRBJ1-5 gives the whole variable domain GAGVSQSPSNKVTEKGKDVELRCDPISGHTALYWYRQSLGQGLEFLIYFQGNSAPDKSGLPSDRFSAERTGGSVSTLTIQRTQQEDSAVYLCASSFPPNQPQHFGDGTRLSIL.

There are many counts of this clonotype. DNA of the CDR3: TGTGCCTGGAGTGTCGGTTGGAACACCATATATTTT. Its translation: CAWSVGWNTIYF. The gene calls are TRBV30 and TRBJ1-3; D remains unclear. V lost 0 bases and J 7 bases, leaving 7 bases between the germline ends. The CDR3 loop spans 12 amino acids. The germline V gene encodes CDR1 GTSNPN and CDR2 SVGIG (reference sequence).

The table lists this clonotype with many counts. The rearrangement joins TRBV5-1 to TRBJ2-7, with a tentative D call TRBD1 (5 bases). The germline CDR1 and CDR2 sequences are SGHRS and YFSETQ. CDR3 length: 15 amino acids. Trimming shortened V by 0 bases and J by 4 bases, and 14 bases separated the two germline ends. The CDR3 here is CASSLEGAVGYEQYF. The CDR3 region has the DNA TGCGCCAGCAGCTTGGAAGGGGCAGTGGGGTACGAGCAGTACTTC. The complete variable domain, with remaining parts taken from reference TRBV5-1 and TRBJ2-7, reads KAGVTQTPRYLIKTRGQQVTLSCSPISGHRSVSWYQQTPGQGLQFLFEYFSETQRNKGNFPGRFSGRQFSNSRSEMNVSTLELGDSALYLCASSLEGAVGYEQYFGPGTRLTVT.

This clonotype was picked up a small number of times. CDR3 loop: CASRPGLASYEQYF. As DNA, the CDR3 is TGTGCCAGCAGACCGGGACTAGCGAGCTACGAGCAGTACTTC. This chain joins TRBV5-6 and TRBJ2-7, with 10 bases fitting TRBD2. This CDR3 contains 14 residues. Losses at the gene ends were 5 bases for V and 3 bases for J; bases not matched to a gene: 5. Germline values: CDR1 SGHDT, CDR2 YYEEEE.